This TCR beta chain was sequenced in a study of T cell repertoires in cytomegalovirus infection. Across the study: It can be stated that public TCR beta signatures indicated CMV infection as well as a matching HLA type.

The CDR3 spans 13 residues. V lost 6 bases, J lost 1 base, and 6 bases lay in between. Germline CDR1 and CDR2: SGHVT and SQSDAQ. This clonotype has more than one count but fewer than ten. What it binds is unknown. TCRdb used MiXCR to reprocess the reads, holding one entry per CDR3 protein. The profile shows hundreds of thousands of distinct CDR3 sequences, about 30% of them singletons. Findings of the study overall: Cumulative frequency (of public TCR beta family members) identified carriers of CMV plus the relevant HLA.

The origin of this receptor is a human donor in good health (CMV status not recorded). Some clones in this sample may be carry-over from other donors' samples. The rearrangement joins TRBV7-4 to TRBJ2-2; D is ambiguous. The sample in question was cultured CD8+ T cells from PBMCs, obtained from culture after CMV antigen stimulation. The CDR3 DNA reads as TGTGCCAGCAGACCGGAGAACACCGGGGAGCTGTTTTTT. It is translated as CASRPENTGELFF.